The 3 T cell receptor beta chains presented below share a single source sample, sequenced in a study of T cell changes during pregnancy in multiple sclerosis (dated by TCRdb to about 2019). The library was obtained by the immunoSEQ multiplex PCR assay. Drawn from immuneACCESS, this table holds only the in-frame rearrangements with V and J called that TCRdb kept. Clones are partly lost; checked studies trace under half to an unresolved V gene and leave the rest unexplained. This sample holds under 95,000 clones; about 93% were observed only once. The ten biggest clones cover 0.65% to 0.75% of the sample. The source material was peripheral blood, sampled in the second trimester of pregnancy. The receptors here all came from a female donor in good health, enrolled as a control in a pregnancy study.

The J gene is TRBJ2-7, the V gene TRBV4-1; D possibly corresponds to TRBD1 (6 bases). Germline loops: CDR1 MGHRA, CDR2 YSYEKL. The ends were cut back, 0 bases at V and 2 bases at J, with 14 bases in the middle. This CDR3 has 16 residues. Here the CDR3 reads CASSQDPDRITYEQYF. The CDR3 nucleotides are TGCGCCAGCAGCCAAGATCCAGACAGGATAACCTACGAGCAGTACTTC.

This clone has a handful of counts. The CDR3 reads CASSPRQTTEAFF. As DNA, the CDR3 is TGTGCCAGCAGCCCGAGACAGACCACTGAAGCTTTCTTT. The rearrangement joins TRBV7-2 to TRBJ1-1, with TRBD1 as a possible D gene (5 bases). CDR3 length: 13 residues. Germline V gives CDR1 SGHTA, CDR2 FQGNSA. Trimming took off 5 bases at V and 4 bases at J, with 11 bases between the two ends.

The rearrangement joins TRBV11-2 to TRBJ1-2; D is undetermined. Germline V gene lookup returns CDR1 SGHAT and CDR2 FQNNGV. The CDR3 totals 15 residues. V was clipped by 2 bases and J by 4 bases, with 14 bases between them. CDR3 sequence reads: CASSLPSGESYGYTF. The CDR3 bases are TGTGCCAGCAGCTTACCTAGCGGGGAAAGCTATGGCTACACCTTC.